Presented here are 26 T cell receptor beta chains from one specimen sequenced in a study of shared T cell receptors in the human thymus. The method was immunoSEQ multiplex PCR; TCRdb's version includes in-frame clones alone and lacks a portion of them. Of hundreds of thousands of clones listed, roughly 88% are singletons. These data were also filed under a second study, of human thymus T cells.

Sequenced material: thymocytes. The origin of the receptors is a boy in the first two years of life with a congenital heart defect.

This chain links TRBV7-9 with TRBJ1-3; TRBD1 agrees at 7 bases. The CDR3 has 15 amino acids. Losses at the gene ends were 1 base for V and 1 base for J; bases not matched to a gene: 1. CDR1 and CDR2 from the germline V gene are SEHNR and FQNEAQ (reference sequence). The CDR3 spells CASSLGTGSGNTIYF. The CDR3 DNA reads as TGTGCCAGCAGCTTAGGGACAGGTTCTGGAAACACCATATATTTT. Using reference TRBV7-9 and TRBJ1-3 for the parts outside the CDR3, the full variable domain is DTGVSQNPRHKITKRGQNVTFRCDPISEHNRLYWYRQTLGQGPEFLTYFQNEAQLEKSRLLSDRFSAERPKGSFSTLEIQRTEQGDSAMYLCASSLGTGSGNTIYFGEGSWLTVV.

The chain joins TRBV28 to TRBJ2-1; D is unclear. V gave up 8 bases and J gave up 6 bases, with 11 bases separating them. Looked up from germline, CDR1 is MDHEN and CDR2 is SYDVKM. This CDR3 spans 12 amino acids. CDR3 sequence (DNA): TGTGCCAGCGAAAGAGCTGGCAATGAGCAGTTCTTC. This codes for CASERAGNEQFF.

The chain carries TRBV5-4 and TRBJ2-2, with 9 positions matching TRBD2. Germline V CDR1 and CDR2: SGHNT, YYREEE (reference sequence). V dropped 5 bases and J dropped 5; count of bases not matched to a gene: 4. CDR3 length equals 14 residues. In nucleotides, the CDR3 is TGTGCCAGCAGGCGGGAGGGCGGTACCGGGGAGCTGTTTTTT. This translates into CASRREGGTGELFF.

The chain carries TRBV5-1 and TRBJ2-1; 14 bases line up with TRBD2. This CDR3 comprises 16 residues. Germline CDR1 and CDR2: SGHRS and YFSETQ. V gave up 0 bases and J gave up 5 bases; unmatched junction bases: 1. The CDR3 reads CASSLVGLAGDNEQFF. DNA of the CDR3: TGCGCCAGCAGCTTGGTGGGACTAGCGGGGGACAATGAGCAGTTCTTC.

This clone has only a few counts. The chain is built from TRBV6-1 and TRBJ2-7; TRBD1 matches at 7 bases. Germline assignment: CDR1 MNHNS and CDR2 SASEGT. This CDR3 is built from 16 residues. J gave up 0 bases and V 2 bases, and 7 bases lay outside the gene matches. The CDR3 sequence: CASSESDRIPSYEQYF. CDR3 DNA sequence: TGTGCCAGCAGTGAATCGGACAGGATCCCCTCCTACGAGCAGTACTTC.

The J gene is TRBJ2-7, the V gene TRBV5-1, with 9 bases lining up with TRBD2. The germline CDR1 and CDR2 sequences are SGHRS and YFSETQ. This CDR3 is built from 14 residues. V gave up 4 bases and J gave up 0 bases; unmatched junction bases: 2. The CDR3 sequence: CASSTSGCSYEQYF. The CDR3 DNA reads as TGCGCCAGCAGCACTAGCGGGTGCTCCTACGAGCAGTACTTC.

This clone was found once. CDR3 sequence reads: CASSSPGQGDPSPLHF. CDR3 nucleotide sequence: TGTGCCAGCAGTTCTCCAGGACAGGGGGATCCGTCACCCCTCCACTTT. The V gene is TRBV27, the J gene TRBJ1-6; TRBD1 matches 10 bases. With V trimmed by 4 bases and J by 10 bases, 10 bases remained unmatched. Germline assignment: CDR1 MNHEY and CDR2 SMNVEV (reference sequence). The CDR3 covers 16 residues.

This clone was observed a single time. The chain combines TRBV28 with TRBJ2-5; 7 positions agree with TRBD2. Germline lookup yields CDR1 MDHEN and CDR2 SYDVKM. With 3 bases clipped from V and 2 bases from J, the junction kept 12 bases outside the gene matches. The CDR3 contains 17 residues. The CDR3 coding sequence is TGTGCCAGCAGTTTTCACCCAAAGGGGAGGGGTCAAGAGACCCAGTACTTC. It codes for CASSFHPKGRGQETQYF.

The gene calls are TRBV4-3 and TRBJ2-1; 7 bases match TRBD1. CDR1 LGHNA and CDR2 YSLEER come from the germline V gene. V dropped 2 bases and J dropped 6; count of bases not matched to a gene: 16. The CDR3 has 18 residues. CDR3 in DNA: TGCGCCAGCAGCCAACTTACTTCACAGGGGCCGAAAACCAATGAGCAGTTCTTC. It codes for CASSQLTSQGPKTNEQFF.

The chain employs TRBV15 and TRBJ2-5; TRBD2 might be the D (6 bases). V lost 2 bases, J lost 5 bases, and 15 bases lay in between. The CDR3 loop spans 15 amino acids. Germline CDR1 and CDR2: LNHNV and YYDKDF (reference sequence). In DNA form, the CDR3 reads TGTGCCACCAGCAGACGAACACGGGCGGGGGAGACCCAGTACTTC. As protein: CATSRRTRAGETQYF.

The chain combines TRBV30 with TRBJ2-5; 11 nucleotides match TRBD2. With 0 bases clipped from V and 4 bases from J, the junction kept 10 bases outside the gene matches. The V gene's germline CDR1 is GTSNPN and CDR2 SVGIG (reference sequence). This CDR3 spans 17 amino acids. CDR3 coding DNA: TGTGCCTGGAGTGTAAGGAGTAGCGGGAGGGCCCGAGAGACCCAGTACTTC. Translating gives CAWSVRSSGRARETQYF.

There are a few counts of this clone. This rearrangement joins TRBV6-6 to TRBJ1-2; possible D gene TRBD1, 5 bases. Germline values: CDR1 MNHNY, CDR2 SVGAGI (reference sequence). The V end was cut by 2 bases, the J end by 4 bases, with 17 bases between. The length of the CDR3 is 16 residues. The CDR3: CASSYGQGKDRYGYTF. As DNA, the CDR3 is TGTGCCAGCAGTTACGGGCAGGGAAAGGATCGCTATGGCTACACCTTC.

This clone was observed once. The rearrangement uses TRBV6-4 and TRBJ2-2; a weak D match, TRBD2 (6 bases). The V and J ends lost 0 bases and 4 bases respectively, with 12 bases between them. The CDR3 has 16 amino acids. Germline CDR1 and CDR2: MRHNA and SNTAGT. In DNA form, the CDR3 reads TGTGCCAGCAGTGACTCGGGGCTAGCGCGCACCGGGGAGCTGTTTTTT. Translated: CASSDSGLARTGELFF.

The CDR3 bases are TGTGCCAGCAGCCCGACCCGGGACAGGGCCTATGGCTACACCTTC. It codes for CASSPTRDRAYGYTF. The chain couples TRBV13 to TRBJ1-2; 9 bases map to TRBD1. The CDR3 contains 15 residues. V dropped 5 bases and J dropped 4; count of bases not matched to a gene: 8. From germline, CDR1 is PRHDT and CDR2 FYEKMQ (reference sequence). Complete variable domain (other parts from reference TRBV13 and TRBJ1-2): AAGVIQSPRHLIKEKRETATLKCYPIPRHDTVYWYQQGPGQDPQFLISFYEKMQSDKGSIPDRFSAQQFSDYHSELNMSSLELGDSALYFCASSPTRDRAYGYTFGSGTRLTVV.

On this clone itself: This sample also contains other DNA sequences that code for the same CDR3. The rearrangement uses TRBV4-1 and TRBJ2-5, with 7 bases matching TRBD2. With V trimmed by 0 bases and J by 2 bases, 6 bases remained unmatched. Germline CDR1 is MGHRA and CDR2 is YSYEKL. CDR3 size: 16 residues. The DNA for the CDR3 is TGCGCCAGCAGCCAAGAAAGCGGGGAGGGGCAAGAGACCCAGTACTTC. The encoded protein is CASSQESGEGQETQYF.

J is TRBJ2-2 and V is TRBV29-1; D is uncertain. This CDR3 contains 10 residues. Germline CDR1 is SQVTM and CDR2 is ANQGSEA. The V gene lost 6 bases and the J gene lost 8 bases, with 7 bases spanning the gap. The CDR3: CSVYKGELFF. Written as DNA, the CDR3 is TGCAGCGTGTATAAAGGGGAGCTGTTTTTT.

V and J are TRBV16 and TRBJ2-1; 12 bases are shared with TRBD2. The CDR3 totals 14 residues. The germline gives CDR1 KGHSY, CDR2 FQNENV. Trimming at V came to 4 bases and at J to 15 bases, leaving 10 bases not matched to a gene. In nucleotides, the CDR3 is TGTGCCAGCAGCCGGACTAGCGGGGCTCGCAATGGGTTCTTC. Translating gives CASSRTSGARNGFF.

The chain links TRBV25-1 to TRBJ2-7; D perhaps matches TRBD2 (5 bases). Germline CDR1 is MGHDK and CDR2 is SYGVNS. Between the trimmed V and J ends, which lost 7 bases and 5 bases, there was a span of 18 bases. CDR3 length: 14 amino acids. The DNA for the CDR3 is TGTGCCAGCACGCCTGGAGGTCCGTCGAACGAGCAGTACTTC. Its protein is CASTPGGPSNEQYF.

This chain joins TRBV5-1 and TRBJ2-3; 7 bases match TRBD2. In germline, CDR1 is SGHRS, CDR2 YFSETQ. CDR3 length: 15 amino acids. Trimming cost V 3 bases and J 2 bases; bases outside gene matches: 6. Written as DNA, the CDR3 is TGCGCCAGCAGCTCCGCGGGAGCCATCACAGATACGCAGTATTTT. It translates to CASSSAGAITDTQYF.

The V call is TRBV12-5, the J call TRBJ2-7; TRBD2 matches 8 bases. Germline values: CDR1 LGHNT, CDR2 FRNRAP. The CDR3 is made up of 14 amino acids. Losses at the gene ends were 6 bases for V and 3 bases for J; bases not matched to a gene: 7. DNA of the CDR3: TGTGCTAGTGGCCCATCGGGAGGGGGCTACGAGCAGTACTTC. This encodes CASGPSGGGYEQYF.

The J gene is TRBJ1-5, the V gene TRBV6-6; D is possibly TRBD1 (6 bases). The CDR3 spans 14 residues. Per the germline V gene, CDR1 is MNHNY and CDR2 is SVGAGI (reference sequence). V gave up 7 bases and J gave up 6 bases, with 16 bases separating them. The CDR3 nucleotides read TGTGCCAGCATTTCCAACCAGGGGTTTCAGCCCCAGCATTTT. It specifies CASISNQGFQPQHF.

The rearrangement uses TRBV5-6 and TRBJ1-2; D not certain. V was clipped by 4 bases and J by 5 bases, with 18 bases between them. This CDR3 has 15 amino acids. The V gene's germline CDR1 is SGHDT and CDR2 YYEEEE. CDR3 amino acids: CASSEGTVELYGYTF. For the CDR3, the DNA is TGTGCCAGCAGCGAGGGAACAGTCGAACTTTATGGCTACACCTTC.

The CDR3 sequence is CASSPLSGPTLLGSGANVLTF. The DNA of the CDR3 is TGTGCCAGCTCACCACTTTCCGGCCCCACACTCCTAGGCTCTGGGGCCAACGTCCTGACTTTC. The chain couples TRBV18 to TRBJ2-6; D uncertain. Per germline, CDR1 KGHSH and CDR2 LQKENI. V lost 1 base to trimming and J lost 0 bases, with 22 bases between them. The CDR3 spans 21 residues. Supplemented by reference TRBV18 and TRBJ2-6, the full variable domain reads NAGVMQNPRHLVRRRGQEARLRCSPMKGHSHVYWYRQLPEEGLKFMVYLQKENIIDESGMPKERFSAEFPKEGPSILRIQQVVRGDSAAYFCASSPLSGPTLLGSGANVLTFGAGSRLTVL.

Only one count was recorded for this clone. This rearrangement joins TRBV4-1 to TRBJ2-3; the D gene is possibly TRBD2 (6 bases). V dropped 4 bases and J dropped 4 bases, with 18 bases sitting between them. Germline V lookup: CDR1 MGHRA, CDR2 YSYEKL. The CDR3 sequence is 16 residues long. CDR3 loop: CASSLPGLPLSDTQYF. For the CDR3, the DNA is TGCGCCAGCAGCCTCCCGGGACTCCCACTTTCAGATACGCAGTATTTT.

The rearrangement links TRBV15 to TRBJ1-2, with 9 bases fitting TRBD1. In germline, CDR1 is LNHNV, CDR2 YYDKDF (reference sequence). V lost 5 bases, J lost 5 bases, and 9 bases stayed unmatched. The length of the CDR3 is 15 residues. This chain's CDR3 is CATSSWDRVHYGYTF. CDR3 DNA sequence: TGTGCCACCAGCTCCTGGGACAGGGTTCATTATGGCTACACCTTC.

The V and J genes are TRBV29-1 and TRBJ2-7; 7 bases map to TRBD1. The germline V gene has CDR1 SQVTM and CDR2 ANQGSEA. Germline trimming cut 7 bases from V and 3 bases from J; bases unmatched to any gene: 9. The CDR3 is 13 residues long. The CDR3 DNA reads TGCAGCGCGACCACAGGGGTCGGCTACGAGCAGTACTTC. Residues: CSATTGVGYEQYF.